This T cell receptor beta chain was identified during a study of cytomegalovirus exposure and HLA in healthy donors (dated by TCRdb to about 2017). Context from the whole study: An earlier analysis of some 500 of the donors reported more than 250 Gb of sequence data and roughly 100 million unique TCR beta sequences from about 180 million T cells. Approximately 300 gigabases of sequencing data and 70 million to 85 million unique TCR sequences were included in an early release covering 550 to 800 HLA-typed donors. Of the roughly 400 genotyped donors, around 81% fell in the genetic ancestry cluster associated with self-reported Caucasian donors. The study aimed to test whether signatures of past pathogen exposure could be identified by cataloging public T cell receptors. The T cell repertoires of around 670 subjects were profiled by immunosequencing and related to cytomegalovirus serostatus. A separate validation cohort of about 110 different subjects was used in addition to the roughly 670-subject first cohort. The study combined high-throughput TCR immunosequencing, statistical association of individual TCRs with disease status, and machine learning to predict cytomegalovirus infection status. In a later analysis, previously published TCR beta repertoires from 666 donors were re-analyzed and high-resolution HLA genotyping was added so that TCR occurrence patterns could be studied. The later analysis used no new phenotypic data to find candidate immune exposures, relying instead on TCR beta sequences and their occurrence across donors. In an earlier analysis of a few hundred of the donors, high-throughput TCR beta sequencing was used to judge whether each TCR beta V gene segment behaved as functional or pseudogenic. Donor age, sex, ethnicity and CMV serostatus were compiled alongside the repertoire data. In a later genetic analysis, genome-wide SNP genotypes for about 65% of the 666 donors were used, and that subset was treated as a discovery cohort. Every repertoire in the discovery cohort had been generated on one and the same sequencing platform. HLA typing included class I and class II loci at four-digit resolution. Typing coverage differed by locus: A, B, C, DRB1 and DQB1 were typed in roughly 629-630 donors, DQA1 in around 500, DPA1 in approximately 610, and DPB1 in just under 490. Several DR-DQ haplotypes were treated as single units for association and clustering because of strong linkage in the cohort. Among 398 genotyped donors of the cohort, an average of approximately 250,000 unique TCR beta nucleotide sequences were sequenced per donor, roughly 20% of them non-productive. The paper as a whole reports these results and caveats: The only immune exposure information available for the cohort was CMV serostatus. Sequencing depth was assumed to be roughly uniform across donors in the presence/absence analyses, though that assumption may not hold. In a later analysis, HLA-associated TCR beta chains were found to be more clonally expanded and to have lower generation probabilities than equally common non-associated chains. Cytomegalovirus status was reported to be diagnosed by the classifier with high specificity and sensitivity in both the original and validation cohorts. A cluster of highly shared sequence variants was judged likely to represent a technical artifact of the sequencing pipeline. Some IMGT-functional V segments, including TRBV6-2 and TRBV6-3, could not be distinguished by the 87-base-pair reads and were therefore excluded. Across donors, most TCR sequences were observed very rarely, whereas some public TCRs were present in many individuals. Because HLA typing was missing for some donors at each locus, association tests included only the typed subset. In a later genetic analysis, a missense DCLRE1C variant was associated with V-gene and J-gene trimming of TCR beta chains, and the association was replicated in an independent cohort. According to a later genetic analysis, donors in an Asian-associated ancestry cluster had fewer N-insertions in productive TCRs than the approximately 610-donor mean. In a later analysis, some 18,000 TCR beta sequences were associated with specific HLA alleles at a false discovery rate of 0.05. A further reported finding was that TCR beta sequences accurately predicted the HLA-A and HLA-B alleles for most subjects in the first cohort. Linkage disequilibrium might explain the correlated functional status among segregating V segments, but an unknown experimental factor could not be excluded. Only TCR beta chains were sequenced in this cohort, and the absence of alpha or paired-chain data limited detectable features. According to a later analysis, most CMV-associated TCR beta chains appeared to be HLA-restricted, and the HLA associations seemed to be driven largely by CMV exposure. A total of around 150 TCR beta chains were listed by the study as associated with cytomegalovirus. Assigning TCR associations to individual alleles was difficult when HLA alleles, especially DR and DQ, strongly co-occurred. Some 16 rarely observed V segments, including chromosome 9 orphons, were excluded from the earlier analysis of 550 to 700 of the donors because counts were too low. The authors suggested that the approach could potentially be generalized to other disease states and immunological phenotypes. In an earlier analysis of 587 of the donors, most TCR beta V segments appeared in productive rearrangements about 87% or about 30% of the time, broadly matching IMGT annotations. A few of the identified cytomegalovirus-associated TCR beta chains were confirmed in vitro to be specific for cytomegalovirus antigens. A later analysis reported that several top co-occurrence clusters appeared linked to parvovirus B19, influenza, CMV and Epstein-Barr virus. A later analysis found that TCR association rates varied across HLA loci, with DRB1 alleles showing the most associated TCRs and HLA-C alleles the fewest.

Libraries were made using the immunoSEQ multiplex PCR assay. For the multiplex PCR, a mixture combining 60 forward primers for TCR Vbeta segments and 13 reverse primers for TCR Jbeta segments was used. The CDR3 region of rearranged TCR beta genes was amplified from genomic DNA with a multiplex PCR assay. On the Illumina HiSeq System, the amplified TCR beta libraries were sequenced as 87-base-pair reads. On the study's bioinformatics: Across the 670 or so repertoires, a later analysis counted about 81 million unique TCR beta chains, roughly 11 million of which were shared by at least two donors. To remove PCR and sequencing errors, raw reads were error-corrected and collapsed into unique sequences using a nearest-neighbor algorithm that merged closely related sequences. Alignment of CDR3 sequences to IMGT reference sequences was used to assign V, D and J gene segments. For a sequence to be retained, at least a six-nucleotide match to both a V gene segment and a J gene segment was required. Rearrangements were classified as productive when the CDR3 lacked stop codons and remained in frame with V and J, and all other rearrangements were classified as non-productive. Following IMGT convention, CDR3 was defined as the stretch from the second conserved V-encoded cysteine up to the conserved J-encoded phenylalanine. The earlier analysis of more than 450 of the donors excluded sequences that lacked an unambiguous match to a single V gene segment. In an earlier analysis of almost 600 of the donors, a V segment was called functional when productive rearrangements were above 56.7%, and segregating when the standard deviation between donors exceeded 5%. To diagnose cytomegalovirus status from the catalog of TCR beta chain sequences, a statistical classification framework was built. In a later analysis, TCR nucleotide sequences were compared against IMGT/GENE-DB human TR gene sequences so that V and J genes could be assigned. Using the TCRdist pipeline, a later analysis assigned CDR3 sequences along with most-parsimonious VDJ recombination scenarios. In a later analysis, every TCR beta chain was defined by the combination of its CDR3 amino acid sequence and its V-gene family, and reads without a unique V-gene family were dropped. To address suspected cross-contamination and a sequencing artifact, a later analysis removed around 600 highly shared, low-generation-probability nucleotide sequences. In a later analysis, a clonal expansion index was calculated for each public chain from normalized within-repertoire ranks of inferred template counts. In a later analysis, generation probabilities were computed with a VDJ recombination model fitted to out-of-frame rearrangements, and the resulting probabilities were checked against IGoR. In a later analysis, TCR-TCR, TCR-HLA and TCR-CMV co-occurrence was scored with hypergeometric tests, and a repertoire-size bias correction was applied to TCR pairs. A later analysis estimated false discovery rates by permuting HLA or CMV assignments 20 times. In a later analysis, co-occurring TCRs were grouped using DBSCAN, with TCRdist sequence similarity added in when clustering inside HLA-allele-positive subsets. Repertoires with fewer than 30,000 or more than 120,000 public chains, plus five repertoires with anomalous nucleotide sharing, were excluded from co-occurrence clustering. TCRdb retrieved this table from immuneACCESS and kept in-frame rearrangements only. Not all clones are present; in checked studies, unresolved V genes account for under half, and no reason is known for the remainder. V and J calls plus clone size are reproduced from that table; the DNA served to infer D and trimming. The sample yields around 280,000 clones; about 90% were counted once. The leading ten clones occupy 2% to 3% of the sample.

Comments on this clone: This clone's antigen is unknown. One base away there is no much larger clone; base qualities are not given.

The cohort consisted of approximately 690 healthy bone marrow donors. Cohort members were all nominally healthy when sampled, although unrecorded immune exposures were likely present. The donor tested CMV seronegative, placing the donor among the 300 to 450 seronegative members of the cohort. Every donor gave a peripheral blood sample, and the peripheral blood mononuclear cells from that sample were used for TCR beta sequencing. The Qiagen DNeasy Blood Extraction Kit was used to extract genomic DNA from the blood cell samples. A distance of 17 bases separates the germline ends of V and J, which lose 7 bases and 4 bases respectively. The CDR3 runs 14 amino acids, cysteine and phenylalanine included. Only CDR3 DNA is held: 42 bases, read in frame from base 1. CDR1 and CDR2, looked up from the germline V gene (reference sequence), are SGHNT and YYREEE.

The sequenced sample consisted of PBMCs. The chain couples TRBV5-4 to TRBJ1-2; the D gene is perhaps TRBD1, on 5 matching bases. The source of this sequence is a woman aged 18 to 35 in good health and CMV-seronegative. In nucleotide form, the sequence is TGTGCCAGCGGGGGGGAGAGGGTAGGCTATGGCTACACCTTC. The translation is CASGGERVGYGYTF.